This T cell receptor beta chain is from a study of T cells after yellow fever vaccination. Broader study findings: After the booster, around 95% of CD4 and more than 75% of CD8 primary-response clones were re-detected.

The germline gives CDR1 SEHNR, CDR2 FQNEAQ (reference sequence). The CDR3 loop spans 15 amino acids. The V segment lost 4 bases and the J segment 8 bases; nucleotides outside the gene matches: 9. A 5'RACE template-switching step, the method used to make TCR cDNA, added a universal primer site and UMIs. TCRdb fed the 5' RACE reads into MiXCR, producing one record per CDR3 protein. The sample lists 310,000 or so distinct CDR3 sequences, about 3.5% seen once, with about 20% in the top ten. This clonotype was recorded a few times. Its antigen is not known. The V and J genes are TRBV7-9 and TRBJ1-4, with TRBD1 matching 8 bases. This TCR was sampled from a man aged 18 to 30 who received the YFV17D yellow fever vaccine. The sequencing used PBMCs, collected on the day of the yellow fever booster vaccination. The CDR3 loop is CASSSTDRVNEKLFF. Written as DNA, the CDR3 is TGTGCCAGCAGCTCCACGGACAGGGTAAACGAAAAACTGTTTTTT.